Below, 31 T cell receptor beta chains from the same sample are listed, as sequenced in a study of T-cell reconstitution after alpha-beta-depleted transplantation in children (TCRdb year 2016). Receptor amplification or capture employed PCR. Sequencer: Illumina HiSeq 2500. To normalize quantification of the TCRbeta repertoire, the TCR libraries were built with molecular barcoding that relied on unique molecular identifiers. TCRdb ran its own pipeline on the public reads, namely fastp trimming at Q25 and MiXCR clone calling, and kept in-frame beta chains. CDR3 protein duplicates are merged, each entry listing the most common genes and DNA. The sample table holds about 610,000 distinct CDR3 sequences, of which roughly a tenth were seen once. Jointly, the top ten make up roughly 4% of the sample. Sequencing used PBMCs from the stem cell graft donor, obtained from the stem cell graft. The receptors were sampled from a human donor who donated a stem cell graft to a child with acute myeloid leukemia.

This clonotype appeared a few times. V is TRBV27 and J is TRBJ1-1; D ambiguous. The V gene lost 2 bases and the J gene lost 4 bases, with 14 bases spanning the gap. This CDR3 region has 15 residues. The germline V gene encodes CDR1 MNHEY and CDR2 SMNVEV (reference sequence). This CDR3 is CASSLIGSMGTEAFF. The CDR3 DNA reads TGTGCCAGCAGTTTAATTGGTTCAATGGGCACTGAAGCTTTCTTT.

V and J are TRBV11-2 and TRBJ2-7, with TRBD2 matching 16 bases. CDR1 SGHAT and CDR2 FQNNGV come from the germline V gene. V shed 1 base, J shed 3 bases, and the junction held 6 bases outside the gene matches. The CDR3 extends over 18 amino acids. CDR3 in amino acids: CASSLGGLAGGLSYEQYF. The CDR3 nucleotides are TGTGCCAGCAGCTTAGGGGGACTAGCGGGAGGGCTAAGCTACGAGCAGTACTTC. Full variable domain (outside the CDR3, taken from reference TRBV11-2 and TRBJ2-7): EAGVAQSPRYKIIEKRQSVAFWCNPISGHATLYWYQQILGQGPKLLIQFQNNGVVDDSQLPKDRFSAERLKGVDSTLKIQPAKLEDSAVYLCASSLGGLAGGLSYEQYFGPGTRLTVT.

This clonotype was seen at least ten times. This CDR3 is CASSQGGVGVYEQYF. The CDR3 bases are TGCGCCAGCAGCCAAGGGGGGGTAGGGGTCTACGAGCAGTACTTC. The chain is built from TRBV4-3 and TRBJ2-7; a possible D gene is TRBD2 (6 bases). This CDR3 contains 15 residues. CDR1 LGHNA and CDR2 YSLEER come from the germline V gene. V gave up 1 base and J gave up 3 bases, with 13 bases separating them.

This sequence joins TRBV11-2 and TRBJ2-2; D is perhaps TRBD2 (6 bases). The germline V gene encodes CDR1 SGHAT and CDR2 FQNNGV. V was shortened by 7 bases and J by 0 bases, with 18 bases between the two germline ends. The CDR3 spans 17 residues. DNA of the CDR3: TGTGCCAGCACAAGTAGACGGGGGTCTACGAACACCGGGGAGCTGTTTTTT. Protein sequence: CASTSRRGSTNTGELFF.

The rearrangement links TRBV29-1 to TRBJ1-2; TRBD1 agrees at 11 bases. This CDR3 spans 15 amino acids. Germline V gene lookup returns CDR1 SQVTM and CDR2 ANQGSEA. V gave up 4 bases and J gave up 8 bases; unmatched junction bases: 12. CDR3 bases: TGCAGCGTTGGGGGCCCCGGACAGGGGGCGCCCGGCTACACCTTC. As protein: CSVGGPGQGAPGYTF.

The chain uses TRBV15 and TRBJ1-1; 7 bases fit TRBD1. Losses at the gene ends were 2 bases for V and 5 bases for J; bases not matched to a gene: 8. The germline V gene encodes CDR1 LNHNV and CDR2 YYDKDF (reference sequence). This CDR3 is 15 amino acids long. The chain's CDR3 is CATSRTPRGGTEAFF. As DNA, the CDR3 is TGTGCCACCAGCAGAACTCCCAGGGGGGGGACTGAAGCTTTCTTT.

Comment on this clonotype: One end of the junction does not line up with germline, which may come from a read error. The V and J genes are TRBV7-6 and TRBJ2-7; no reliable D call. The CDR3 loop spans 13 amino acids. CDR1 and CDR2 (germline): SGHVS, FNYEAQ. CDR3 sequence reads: CASSLDGFYEQYF. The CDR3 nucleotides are TGTGCCAGCAGTTTAGACGGTTTCTACGAGCAGTACTTC.

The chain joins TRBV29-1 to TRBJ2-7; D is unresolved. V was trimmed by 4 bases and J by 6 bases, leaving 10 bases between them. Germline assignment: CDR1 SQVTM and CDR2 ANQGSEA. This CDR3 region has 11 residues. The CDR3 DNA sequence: TGCAGCGTTGGGTACTTGGGCGAGCAGTACTTC. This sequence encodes CSVGYLGEQYF.

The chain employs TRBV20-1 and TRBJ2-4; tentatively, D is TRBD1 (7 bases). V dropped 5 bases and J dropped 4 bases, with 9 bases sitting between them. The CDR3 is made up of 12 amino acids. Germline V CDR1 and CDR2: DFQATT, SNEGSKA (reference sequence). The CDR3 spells CSAAGQKNIQYF. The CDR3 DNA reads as TGCAGTGCTGCGGGACAGAAAAACATTCAGTACTTC.

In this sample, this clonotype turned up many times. The CDR3: CASSWRTGANNEQFF. For the CDR3, the DNA is TGTGCCAGCAGTTGGAGGACAGGGGCAAACAATGAGCAGTTCTTC. The genes are TRBV12-3 or TRBV12-4 and TRBJ2-1; 9 bases align to TRBD1. The CDR3 loop spans 15 amino acids. V trimming: 4 bases; J trimming: 5 bases; junction bases outside the gene matches: 6.

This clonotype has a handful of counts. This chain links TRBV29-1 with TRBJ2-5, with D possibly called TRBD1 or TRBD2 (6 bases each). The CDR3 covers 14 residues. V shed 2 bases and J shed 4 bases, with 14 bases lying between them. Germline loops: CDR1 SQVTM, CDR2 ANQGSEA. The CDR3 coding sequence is TGCAGCGTTGAACGGGGGCCTGTCGGAGAGACCCAGTACTTC. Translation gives CSVERGPVGETQYF.

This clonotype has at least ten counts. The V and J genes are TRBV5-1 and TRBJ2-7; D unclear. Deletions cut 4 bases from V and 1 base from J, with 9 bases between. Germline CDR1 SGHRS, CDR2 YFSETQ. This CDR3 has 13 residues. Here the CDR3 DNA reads TGCGCCAGCAGCCCTTTCGGGTCCTACGAGCAGTACTTC. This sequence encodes CASSPFGSYEQYF. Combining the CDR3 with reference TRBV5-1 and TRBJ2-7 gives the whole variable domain KAGVTQTPRYLIKTRGQQVTLSCSPISGHRSVSWYQQTPGQGLQFLFEYFSETQRNKGNFPGRFSGRQFSNSRSEMNVSTLELGDSALYLCASSPFGSYEQYFGPGTRLTVT.

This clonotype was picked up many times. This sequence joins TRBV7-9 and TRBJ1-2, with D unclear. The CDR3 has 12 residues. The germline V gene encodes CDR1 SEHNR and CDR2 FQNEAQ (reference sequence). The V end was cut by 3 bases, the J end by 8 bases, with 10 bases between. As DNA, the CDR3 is TGTGCCAGCAGCTTTCAGTTTGAAGGCTACACCTTC. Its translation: CASSFQFEGYTF.

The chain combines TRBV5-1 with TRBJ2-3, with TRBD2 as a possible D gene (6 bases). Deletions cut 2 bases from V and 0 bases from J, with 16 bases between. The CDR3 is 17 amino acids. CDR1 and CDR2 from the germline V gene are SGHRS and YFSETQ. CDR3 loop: CASSFNPVGSSTDTQYF. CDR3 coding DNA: TGCGCCAGCAGCTTCAACCCGGTCGGGAGTAGCACAGATACGCAGTATTTT.

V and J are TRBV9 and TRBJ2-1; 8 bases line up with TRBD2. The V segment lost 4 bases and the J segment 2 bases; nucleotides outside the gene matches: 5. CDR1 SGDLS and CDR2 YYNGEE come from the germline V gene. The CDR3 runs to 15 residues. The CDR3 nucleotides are TGTGCCAGCAGCCCCCGGGAGGGGGCCTACAATGAGCAGTTCTTC. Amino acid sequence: CASSPREGAYNEQFF.

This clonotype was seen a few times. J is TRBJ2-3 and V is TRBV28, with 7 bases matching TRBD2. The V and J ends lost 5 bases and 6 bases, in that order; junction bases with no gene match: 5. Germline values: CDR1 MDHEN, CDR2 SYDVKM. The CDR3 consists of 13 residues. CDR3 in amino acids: CASSATLADTQYF. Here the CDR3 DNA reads TGTGCCAGCAGTGCGACACTAGCGGATACGCAGTATTTT.

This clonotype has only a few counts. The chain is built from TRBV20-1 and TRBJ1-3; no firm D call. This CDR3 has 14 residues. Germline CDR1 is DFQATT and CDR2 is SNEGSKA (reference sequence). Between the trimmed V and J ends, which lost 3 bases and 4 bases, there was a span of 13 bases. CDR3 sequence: CSASGGVAGNTIYF. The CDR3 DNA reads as TGCAGTGCTAGTGGCGGGGTGGCGGGAAACACCATATATTTT.

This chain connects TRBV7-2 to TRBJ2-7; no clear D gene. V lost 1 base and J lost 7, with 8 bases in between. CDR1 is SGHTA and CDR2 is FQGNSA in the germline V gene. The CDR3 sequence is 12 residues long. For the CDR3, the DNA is TGTGCCAGCAGCTTAGGCTTTAGAGAGCAGTACTTC. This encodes CASSLGFREQYF.

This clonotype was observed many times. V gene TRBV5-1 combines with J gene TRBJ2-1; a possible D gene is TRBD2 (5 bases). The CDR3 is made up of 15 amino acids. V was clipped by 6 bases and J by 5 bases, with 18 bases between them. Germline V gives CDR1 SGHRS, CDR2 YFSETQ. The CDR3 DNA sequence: TGCGCCAGCACCGGACTCCTAGTCAAAAACAATGAGCAGTTCTTC. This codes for CASTGLLVKNNEQFF.

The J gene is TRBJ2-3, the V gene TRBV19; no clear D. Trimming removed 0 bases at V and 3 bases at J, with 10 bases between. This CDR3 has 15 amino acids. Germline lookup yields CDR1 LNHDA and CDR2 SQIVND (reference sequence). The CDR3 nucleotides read TGTGCCAGTAGTATAGATATGCCTTTAACAGATACGCAGTATTTT. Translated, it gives CASSIDMPLTDTQYF.

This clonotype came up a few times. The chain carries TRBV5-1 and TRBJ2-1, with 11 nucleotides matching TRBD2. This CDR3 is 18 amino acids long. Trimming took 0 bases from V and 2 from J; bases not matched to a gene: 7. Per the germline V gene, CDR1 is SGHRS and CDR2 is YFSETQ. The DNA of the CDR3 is TGCGCCAGCAGCTTGGCTAGCGGGAGGCCCGGTCCCTACAATGAGCAGTTCTTC. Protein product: CASSLASGRPGPYNEQFF.

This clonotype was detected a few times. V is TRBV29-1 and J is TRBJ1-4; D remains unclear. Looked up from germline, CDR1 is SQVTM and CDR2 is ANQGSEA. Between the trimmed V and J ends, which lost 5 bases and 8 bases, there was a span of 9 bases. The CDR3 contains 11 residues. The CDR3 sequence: CSVNAMEKLFF. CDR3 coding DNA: TGCAGCGTTAACGCCATGGAAAAACTGTTTTTT.

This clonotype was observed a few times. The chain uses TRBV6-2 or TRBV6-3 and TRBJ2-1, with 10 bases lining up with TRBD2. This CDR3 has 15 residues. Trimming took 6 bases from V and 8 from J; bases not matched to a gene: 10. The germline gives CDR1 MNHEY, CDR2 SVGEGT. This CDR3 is CASRRTSGGGYEQFF. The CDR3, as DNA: TGTGCCAGCAGACGGACTAGCGGAGGGGGGTATGAGCAGTTCTTC.

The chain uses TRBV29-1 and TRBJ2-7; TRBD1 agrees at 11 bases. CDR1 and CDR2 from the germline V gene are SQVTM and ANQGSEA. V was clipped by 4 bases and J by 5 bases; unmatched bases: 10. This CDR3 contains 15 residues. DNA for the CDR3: TGCAGCGTTGGGGCCGGGACAGGGGGTTTAAACGAGCAGTACTTC. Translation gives CSVGAGTGGLNEQYF.

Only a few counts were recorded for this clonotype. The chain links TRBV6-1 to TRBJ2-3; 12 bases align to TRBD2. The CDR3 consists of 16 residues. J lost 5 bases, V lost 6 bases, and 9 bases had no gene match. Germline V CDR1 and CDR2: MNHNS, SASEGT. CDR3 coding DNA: TGTGCCAGCAGCGATCCACTAGCGGGAGGTATAGATACGCAGTATTTT. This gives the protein CASSDPLAGGIDTQYF.

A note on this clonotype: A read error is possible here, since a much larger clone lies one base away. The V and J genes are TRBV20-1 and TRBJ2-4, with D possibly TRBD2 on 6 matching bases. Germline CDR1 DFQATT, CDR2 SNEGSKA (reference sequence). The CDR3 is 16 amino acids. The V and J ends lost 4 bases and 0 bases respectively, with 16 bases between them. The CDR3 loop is CSAIYIGGIAKNIQYF. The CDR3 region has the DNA TGCAGTGCTATCTATATCGGGGGAATAGCCAAAAACATTCAGTACTTC.

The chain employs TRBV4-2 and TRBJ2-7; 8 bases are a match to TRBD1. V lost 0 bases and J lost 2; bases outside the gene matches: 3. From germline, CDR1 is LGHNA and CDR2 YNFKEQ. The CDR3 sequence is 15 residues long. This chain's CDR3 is CASSQDQGATYEQYF. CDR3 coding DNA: TGTGCCAGCAGCCAAGATCAGGGGGCCACCTACGAGCAGTACTTC.

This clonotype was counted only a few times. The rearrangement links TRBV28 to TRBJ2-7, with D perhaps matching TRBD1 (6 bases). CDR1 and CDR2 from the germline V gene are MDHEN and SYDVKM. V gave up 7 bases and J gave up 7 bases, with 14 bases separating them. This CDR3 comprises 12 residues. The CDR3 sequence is CASKNRVEEQYF. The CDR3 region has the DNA TGTGCCAGCAAAAACAGGGTAGAAGAGCAGTACTTC. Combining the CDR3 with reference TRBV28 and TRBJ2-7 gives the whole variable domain DVKVTQSSRYLVKRTGEKVFLECVQDMDHENMFWYRQDPGLGLRLIYFSYDVKMKEKGDIPEGYSVSREKKERFSLILESASTNQTSMYLCASKNRVEEQYFGPGTRLTVT.

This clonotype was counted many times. This chain's CDR3 is CASSFGDGAQYF. Written as DNA, the CDR3 is TGTGCCAGCAGCTTCGGGGATGGGGCCCAGTACTTC. The chain uses TRBV7-9 and TRBJ2-5; tentatively, D is TRBD2 (5 bases). The CDR3 loop spans 12 amino acids. Germline lookup yields CDR1 SEHNR and CDR2 FQNEAQ (reference sequence). Trimming took 3 bases from V and 9 from J, leaving 11 bases between them.

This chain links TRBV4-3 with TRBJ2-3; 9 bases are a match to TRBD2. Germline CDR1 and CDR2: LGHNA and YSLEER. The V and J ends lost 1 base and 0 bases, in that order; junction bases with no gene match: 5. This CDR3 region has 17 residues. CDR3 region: CASSQGLAGPSTDTQYF. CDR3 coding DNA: TGCGCCAGCAGCCAAGGCCTAGCGGGGCCTAGCACAGATACGCAGTATTTT.

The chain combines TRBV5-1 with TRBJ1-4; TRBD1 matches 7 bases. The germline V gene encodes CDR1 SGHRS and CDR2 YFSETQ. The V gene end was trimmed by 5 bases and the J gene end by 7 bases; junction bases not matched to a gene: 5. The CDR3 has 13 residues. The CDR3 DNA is TGCGCCAGCAGTATTGGGACAGCTGAAAAACTGTTTTTT. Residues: CASSIGTAEKLFF.